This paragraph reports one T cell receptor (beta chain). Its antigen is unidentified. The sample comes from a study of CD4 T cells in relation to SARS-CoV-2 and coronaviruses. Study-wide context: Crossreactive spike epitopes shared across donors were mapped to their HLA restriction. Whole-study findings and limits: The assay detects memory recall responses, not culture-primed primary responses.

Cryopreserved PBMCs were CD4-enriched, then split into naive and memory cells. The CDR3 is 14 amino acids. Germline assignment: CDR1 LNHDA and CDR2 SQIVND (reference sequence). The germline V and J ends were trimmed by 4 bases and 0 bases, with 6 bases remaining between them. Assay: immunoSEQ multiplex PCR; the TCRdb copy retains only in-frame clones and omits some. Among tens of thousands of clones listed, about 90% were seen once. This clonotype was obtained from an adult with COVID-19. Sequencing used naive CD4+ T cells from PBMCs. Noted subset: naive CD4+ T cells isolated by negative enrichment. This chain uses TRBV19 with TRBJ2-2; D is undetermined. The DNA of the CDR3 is TGTGCCAGTAGTAAGATATCGAACACCGGGGAGCTGTTTTTT. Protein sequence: CASSKISNTGELFF.